Below, 6 T cell receptor beta chains from the same sample are listed, as sequenced in a study of blood T cell repertoires in COVID-19. Sequencing used immunoSEQ multiplex PCR; TCRdb keeps in-frame clones, though not all of them. The table lists some 110,000 clones, 91% of them singletons. The sample was peripheral blood. Receptor source: a human donor in a cohort sampled during active COVID-19.

This chain uses TRBV6-5 with TRBJ1-3; 8 positions match TRBD1. With 7 bases clipped from V and 1 base from J, the junction kept 3 bases outside the gene matches. The CDR3 is 14 amino acids. CDR1 and CDR2 from the germline V gene are MNHEY and SVGAGI. The CDR3 sequence: CASTNRGSGNTIYF. CDR3 coding DNA: TGTGCCAGCACCAACAGGGGGTCTGGAAACACCATATATTTT.

The chain uses TRBV6-2 or TRBV6-3 and TRBJ2-1, with 9 bases matching TRBD2. Per germline, CDR1 MNHEY and CDR2 SVGEGT. V dropped 5 bases and J dropped 3; count of bases not matched to a gene: 8. There are 16 residues in the CDR3. CDR3 in amino acids: CASSPTSGALYNEQFF. CDR3 coding DNA: TGTGCCAGCAGTCCGACTAGCGGAGCCCTCTACAATGAGCAGTTCTTC.

This clone appeared a single time. The chain couples TRBV5-1 to TRBJ2-1; 10 positions agree with TRBD2. Germline CDR1 SGHRS, CDR2 YFSETQ. The CDR3 extends over 16 amino acids. V shed 0 bases and J 7 bases; nucleotides not matched to a gene: 7. The CDR3 sequence is CASSLALAGGRNEQFF. The CDR3 DNA is TGCGCCAGCAGCTTGGCCTTAGCGGGAGGCAGGAATGAGCAGTTCTTC.

This chain connects TRBV9 to TRBJ1-6, with TRBD1 matching over 7 bases. The CDR3 contains 16 residues. Looked up from germline, CDR1 is SGDLS and CDR2 is YYNGEE. The V segment lost 3 bases and the J segment 4 bases; nucleotides outside the gene matches: 7. The chain's CDR3 is CASSDPTGQYNSPLHF. The CDR3 DNA reads as TGTGCCAGCAGCGACCCAACGGGACAGTATAATTCACCCCTCCACTTT. The full variable domain, rest sourced from reference TRBV9 and TRBJ1-6, is DSGVTQTPKHLITATGQRVTLRCSPRSGDLSVYWYQQSLDQGLQFLIQYYNGEERAKGNILERFSAQQFPDLHSELNLSSLELGDSALYFCASSDPTGQYNSPLHFGNGTRLTVT.

The gene calls are TRBV7-3 and TRBJ2-7, with 8 bases lining up with TRBD1. Looked up from germline, CDR1 is SGHTA and CDR2 is FQGTGA. The CDR3 length is 13 residues. Germline trimming cut 5 bases from V and 6 bases from J; bases unmatched to any gene: 6. The CDR3 sequence: CASSTGQGFEQYF. CDR3 coding DNA: TGTGCCAGCAGCACAGGACAGGGCTTCGAGCAGTACTTC.

The chain recombines TRBV29-1 with TRBJ1-1, with 8 bases fitting TRBD1. With V trimmed by 4 bases and J by 1 base, 5 bases remained unmatched. The CDR3 runs 14 residues. Looked up from germline, CDR1 is SQVTM and CDR2 is ANQGSEA. This CDR3 is CSVVGGQGNTEAFF. The DNA of the CDR3 is TGCAGCGTTGTGGGAGGACAGGGGAACACTGAAGCTTTCTTT.